These 19 T cell receptor beta chains originate from one sample sequenced in a study of CXCR3 chemokines and chemotherapy response in bladder cancer. TCRdb called the PCR reads again in MiXCR, with one record for every CDR3 protein. This table has 1,200 to 1,500 distinct CDR3 sequences, 5.8% appearing once. Sample collection was performed from a patient whose treatment included neoadjuvant chemotherapy. The source is a human donor with bladder cancer that responded to neoadjuvant chemotherapy.

The chain recombines TRBV27 with TRBJ1-1; D call uncertain. The germline V gene encodes CDR1 MNHEY and CDR2 SMNVEV (reference sequence). The CDR3 extends over 13 amino acids. The ends were cut back, 0 bases at V and 1 base at J, with 3 bases in the middle. CDR3 nucleotides: TGTGCCAGCAGTTTATCGAGGAACACTGAAGCTTTCTTT. Protein: CASSLSRNTEAFF.

This clonotype appeared many times. V and J are TRBV7-2 and TRBJ2-3, with D unclear. The V gene lost 3 bases and the J gene lost 1 base, with 11 bases spanning the gap. CDR3 size: 15 residues. Germline V gene sequence: CDR1 SGHTA, CDR2 FQGNSA. The CDR3 nucleotides are TGTGCCAGCAGCTTCCAGAGTTCTGGCACAGATACGCAGTATTTT. It yields the protein CASSFQSSGTDTQYF.

This clonotype is labeled medium-sized. This chain links TRBV18 with TRBJ1-6; D is possibly TRBD1 (6 bases). Between the trimmed V and J ends, which lost 3 bases and 10 bases, there was a span of 13 bases. The CDR3 is made up of 14 amino acids. Germline CDR1 reads KGHSH; CDR2 reads LQKENI. This chain's CDR3 is CASSPGGARSPLHF. The CDR3 DNA is TGTGCCAGCTCACCCGGGGGGGCGCGGTCACCCCTCCACTTT.

This clonotype occurred a few times. V usage is TRBV12-3 or TRBV12-4 and J usage is TRBJ1-4; 8 bases agree with TRBD1. The CDR3 extends over 16 amino acids. Trimming removed 5 bases from V and 0 bases from J; junction bases left unmatched: 5. The CDR3 is CASSRQGPATNEKLFF. In nucleotides, the CDR3 is TGTGCCAGCAGTCGACAGGGGCCTGCAACTAATGAAAAACTGTTTTTT.

This sequence joins TRBV20-1 and TRBJ1-5; D remains unclear. The CDR3 has 13 amino acids. Trimming pared 4 bases from V and 5 bases from J, leaving 12 bases between. Germline-derived CDR1 and CDR2 are DFQATT and SNEGSKA (reference sequence). The CDR3 region has the DNA TGCAGTGCTATAGGGTTCAGAGATCAGCCCCAGCATTTT. It specifies CSAIGFRDQPQHF.

Relative to its sample, this clonotype is medium-sized (0.01 to 0.1%). The chain uses TRBV18 and TRBJ2-5, with TRBD1 identical over 7 bases. CDR3 length: 14 amino acids. CDR1 and CDR2 from the germline V gene are KGHSH and LQKENI. The junction had 4 bases not matched to a gene; V was cut back by 6 bases and J by 0 bases. The CDR3 coding sequence is TGTGCCAGCTCCCCGACAGGGAACCAAGAGACCCAGTACTTC. Amino acids: CASSPTGNQETQYF.

This clonotype counts as medium-sized. The chain links TRBV30 to TRBJ1-2, with no clear D. The length of the CDR3 is 14 residues. The germline CDR1 and CDR2 sequences are GTSNPN and SVGIG (reference sequence). V was pared by 1 base and J by 4 bases, with 13 bases between. CDR3 nucleotide sequence: TGTGCCTGGAGTGCAGGCCGTATGATCTATGGCTACACCTTC. Encoded protein: CAWSAGRMIYGYTF.

This clonotype was seen many times. The chain employs TRBV6-2 or TRBV6-3 and TRBJ1-5; perhaps TRBD1 as D (5 bases). Germline CDR1 is MNHEY and CDR2 is SVGEGT. Trimming pared 2 bases from V and 2 bases from J, leaving 16 bases between. The CDR3 is 17 residues long. CDR3 sequence (DNA): TGTGCCAGCAGTTACCCACCTCAGGGTCCGGGCAATCAGCCCCAGCATTTT. This translates into CASSYPPQGPGNQPQHF.

Judged by abundance, this clonotype is medium-sized. The gene calls are TRBV27 and TRBJ1-2; tentative D call: TRBD1 (5 bases). CDR1 and CDR2 from the germline V gene are MNHEY and SMNVEV (reference sequence). V was clipped by 2 bases and J by 9 bases, with 16 bases between them. The CDR3 contains 14 residues. This chain's CDR3 is CASSLLGRPISYTF. The CDR3 DNA follows: TGTGCCAGCAGTTTACTGGGACGGCCGATTAGCTACACCTTC.

By share, this clonotype counts as large. V gene TRBV7-2 combines with J gene TRBJ1-6; 9 nucleotides line up with TRBD1. Germline V gene lookup returns CDR1 SGHTA and CDR2 FQGNSA. There are 14 residues in the CDR3. The V gene end was trimmed by 2 bases and the J gene end by 10 bases; junction bases not matched to a gene: 3. Here the CDR3 reads CASSLRQGGSPLHF. DNA of the CDR3: TGTGCCAGCAGCTTAAGACAGGGGGGATCACCCCTCCACTTT.

This clonotype occurred many times. CDR3 sequence (DNA): TGTGCCAGCAGTTACTACCCTAGCACAGATACGCAGTATTTT. Protein sequence: CASSYYPSTDTQYF. The chain is built from TRBV6-5 and TRBJ2-3, with D unresolved. This CDR3 spans 14 amino acids. V gave up 1 base and J gave up 0 bases, with 5 bases separating them. In germline, CDR1 is MNHEY, CDR2 SVGAGI.

The table lists this clonotype with many counts. This rearrangement joins TRBV20-1 to TRBJ1-1; D remains ambiguous. V lost 6 bases and J lost 1, with 12 bases in between. Germline values: CDR1 DFQATT, CDR2 SNEGSKA (reference sequence). The CDR3 covers 13 residues. CDR3 in DNA: TGCAGTGCCCCTTATTTCGGGAACACTGAAGCTTTCTTT. As protein: CSAPYFGNTEAFF.

This clonotype is labeled as medium-sized. The gene calls are TRBV29-1 and TRBJ2-1; 9 bases align to TRBD1. Trimming removed 7 bases from V and 4 bases from J; junction bases left unmatched: 2. The CDR3 length is 12 residues. Germline V lookup: CDR1 SQVTM, CDR2 ANQGSEA. The chain's CDR3 is CSGQGGYNEQFF. Written as DNA, the CDR3 is TGCAGCGGACAGGGGGGGTACAATGAGCAGTTCTTC.

This clonotype is deemed medium-sized. The CDR3 region is CSVDRGLTGELFF. The CDR3, as DNA: TGCAGCGTTGACAGGGGGCTTACCGGGGAGCTGTTTTTT. This sequence joins TRBV29-1 and TRBJ2-2; TRBD1 matches at 8 bases. CDR1 SQVTM and CDR2 ANQGSEA come from the germline V gene. The ends lost 3 bases at V and 5 bases at J; junction bases unmatched: 2. The CDR3 spans 13 residues.

By proportion, this clonotype is medium-sized. V and J are TRBV15 and TRBJ2-1; 8 nucleotides match TRBD2. V gave up 0 bases and J gave up 12 bases; unmatched junction bases: 1. Germline lookup yields CDR1 LNHNV and CDR2 YYDKDF (reference sequence). The CDR3 runs to 12 residues. For the CDR3, the DNA is TGTGCCACCAGCAGAGATCGGGGGGGGCAGTTCTTC. Translated: CATSRDRGGQFF.

This clonotype was picked up a small number of times. V usage is TRBV28 and J usage is TRBJ2-4; D possibly corresponds to TRBD1 (5 bases). This CDR3 has 17 residues. The V and J ends lost 2 bases and 1 base respectively, with 15 bases between them. The germline V gene encodes CDR1 MDHEN and CDR2 SYDVKM. The CDR3 loop is CASSLGARNGAKNIQYF. For the CDR3, the DNA is TGTGCCAGCAGTTTAGGGGCACGAAATGGGGCCAAAAACATTCAGTACTTC.

This clonotype was counted many times. The chain carries TRBV12-3 or TRBV12-4 and TRBJ2-6, with a weak D call TRBD1 (5 bases). The CDR3 contains 13 residues. V was cut by 8 bases and J by 2 bases, with 7 bases left in between. DNA of the CDR3: TGTGCCAGCGGGGCAACTGGGGCCAACGTCCTGACTTTC. The encoded protein is CASGATGANVLTF.

This clonotype ranks as medium-sized. The chain employs TRBV18 and TRBJ2-7; TRBD2 matches at 8 bases. The V gene's germline CDR1 is KGHSH and CDR2 LQKENI. The CDR3 is 14 amino acids. V shed 2 bases and J 2 bases; nucleotides not matched to a gene: 2. CDR3 nucleotides: TGTGCCAGCTCACCAGACGGGGGGGCCTACGAGCAGTACTTC. Encoded protein: CASSPDGGAYEQYF.

By share, this clonotype ranks as large (0.1 to 1%). The J gene is TRBJ2-2, the V gene TRBV7-2, with 7 bases aligning to TRBD2. The CDR3 spans 15 residues. Germline trimming cut 5 bases from V and 5 bases from J; bases unmatched to any gene: 8. Germline lookup yields CDR1 SGHTA and CDR2 FQGNSA. CDR3 loop: CASSPQRGRTGELFF. The DNA of the CDR3 is TGTGCCAGCAGCCCCCAGCGGGGTAGGACCGGGGAGCTGTTTTTT.